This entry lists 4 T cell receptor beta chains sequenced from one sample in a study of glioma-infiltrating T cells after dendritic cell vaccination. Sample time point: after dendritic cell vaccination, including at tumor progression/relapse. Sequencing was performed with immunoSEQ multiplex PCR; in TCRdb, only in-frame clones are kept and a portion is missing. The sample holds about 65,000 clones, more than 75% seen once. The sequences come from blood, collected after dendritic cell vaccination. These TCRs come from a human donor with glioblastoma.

The CDR3 is CASSLGRGNTDTQYF. Written as DNA, the CDR3 is TGTGCCAGCAGCTTAGGGCGGGGGAACACAGATACGCAGTATTTT. The V gene is TRBV7-2, the J gene TRBJ2-3; 7 bases line up with TRBD2. The V gene end was trimmed by 1 base and the J gene end by 2 bases; junction bases not matched to a gene: 3. From germline, CDR1 is SGHTA and CDR2 FQGNSA. The CDR3 has 15 residues.

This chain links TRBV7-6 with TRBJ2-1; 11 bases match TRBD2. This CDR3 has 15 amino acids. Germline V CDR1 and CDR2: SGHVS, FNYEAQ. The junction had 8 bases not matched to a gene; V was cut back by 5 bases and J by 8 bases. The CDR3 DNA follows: TGTGCCAGCAGCCTGGGTACTAGCGGGGGTGATGAGCAGTTCTTC. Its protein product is CASSLGTSGGDEQFF.

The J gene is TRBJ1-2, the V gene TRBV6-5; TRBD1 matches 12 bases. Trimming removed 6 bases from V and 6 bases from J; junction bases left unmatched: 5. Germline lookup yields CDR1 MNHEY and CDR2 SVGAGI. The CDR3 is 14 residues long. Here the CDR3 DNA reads TGTGCCAGCAGAACCGGGACAGGGGGCGATGGCTACACCTTC. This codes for CASRTGTGGDGYTF.

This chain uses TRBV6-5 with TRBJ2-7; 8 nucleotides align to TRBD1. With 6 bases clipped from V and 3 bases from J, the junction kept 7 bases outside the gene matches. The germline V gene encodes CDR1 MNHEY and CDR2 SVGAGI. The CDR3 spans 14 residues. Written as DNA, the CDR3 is TGTGCCAGCAGGGGGCAGGGGGCGTTCTACGAGCAGTACTTC. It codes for CASRGQGAFYEQYF.